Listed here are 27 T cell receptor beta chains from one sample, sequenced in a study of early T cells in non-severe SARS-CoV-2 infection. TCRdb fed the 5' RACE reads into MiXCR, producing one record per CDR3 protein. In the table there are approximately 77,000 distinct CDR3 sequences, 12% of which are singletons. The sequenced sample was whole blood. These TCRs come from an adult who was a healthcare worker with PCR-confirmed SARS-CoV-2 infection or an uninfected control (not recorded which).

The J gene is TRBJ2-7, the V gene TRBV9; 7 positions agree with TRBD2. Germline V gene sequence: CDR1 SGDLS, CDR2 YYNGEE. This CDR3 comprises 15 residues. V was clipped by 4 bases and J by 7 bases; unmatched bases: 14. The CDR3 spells CASSPWDYAIQEQYF. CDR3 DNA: TGTGCCAGCAGCCCCTGGGACTACGCCATTCAAGAGCAGTACTTC.

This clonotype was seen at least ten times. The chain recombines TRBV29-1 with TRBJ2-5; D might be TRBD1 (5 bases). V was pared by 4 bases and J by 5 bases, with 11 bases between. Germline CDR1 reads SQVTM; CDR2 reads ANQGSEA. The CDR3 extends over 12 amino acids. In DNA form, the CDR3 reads TGCAGCGTTGGACAGATCGATGAGACCCAGTACTTC. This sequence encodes CSVGQIDETQYF.

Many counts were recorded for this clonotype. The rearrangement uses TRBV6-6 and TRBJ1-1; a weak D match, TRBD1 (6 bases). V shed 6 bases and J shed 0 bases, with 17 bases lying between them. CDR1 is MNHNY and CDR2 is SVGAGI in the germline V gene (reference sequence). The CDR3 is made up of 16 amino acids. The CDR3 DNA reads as TGTGCCAGCAGCCCTGACAGGAATCGGATGAACACTGAAGCTTTCTTT. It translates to CASSPDRNRMNTEAFF.

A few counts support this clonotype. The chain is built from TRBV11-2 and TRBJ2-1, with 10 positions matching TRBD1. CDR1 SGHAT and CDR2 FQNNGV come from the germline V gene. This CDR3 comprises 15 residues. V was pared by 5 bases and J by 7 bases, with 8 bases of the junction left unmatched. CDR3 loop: CASSKGQGTANEQFF. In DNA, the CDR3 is TGTGCCAGCAGCAAGGGACAGGGGACTGCAAATGAGCAGTTCTTC.

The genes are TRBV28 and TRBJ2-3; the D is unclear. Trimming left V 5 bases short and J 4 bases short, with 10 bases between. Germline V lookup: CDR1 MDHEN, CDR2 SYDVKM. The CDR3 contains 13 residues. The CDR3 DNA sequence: TGTGCCAGCAGTCCCCATACCCCAGATACGCAGTATTTT. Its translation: CASSPHTPDTQYF.

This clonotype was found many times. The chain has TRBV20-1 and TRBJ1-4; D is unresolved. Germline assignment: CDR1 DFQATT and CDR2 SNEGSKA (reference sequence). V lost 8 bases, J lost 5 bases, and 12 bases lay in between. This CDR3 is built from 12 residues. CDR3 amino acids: CSFMVENEKLFF. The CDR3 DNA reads TGCAGTTTCATGGTCGAGAATGAAAAACTGTTTTTT.

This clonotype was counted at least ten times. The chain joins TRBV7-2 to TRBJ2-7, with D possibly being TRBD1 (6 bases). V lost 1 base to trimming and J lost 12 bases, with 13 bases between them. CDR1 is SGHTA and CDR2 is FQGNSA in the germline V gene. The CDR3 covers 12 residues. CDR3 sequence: CASSLGQGKGYF. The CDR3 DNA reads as TGTGCCAGCAGCTTAGGTCAGGGGAAAGGGTACTTC.

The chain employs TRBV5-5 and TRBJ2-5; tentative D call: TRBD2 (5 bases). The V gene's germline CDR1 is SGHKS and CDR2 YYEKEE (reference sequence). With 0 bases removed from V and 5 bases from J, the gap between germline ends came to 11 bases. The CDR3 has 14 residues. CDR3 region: CASSLEGGEETQYF. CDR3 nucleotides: TGTGCCAGCAGCTTGGAAGGTGGGGAGGAGACCCAGTACTTC.

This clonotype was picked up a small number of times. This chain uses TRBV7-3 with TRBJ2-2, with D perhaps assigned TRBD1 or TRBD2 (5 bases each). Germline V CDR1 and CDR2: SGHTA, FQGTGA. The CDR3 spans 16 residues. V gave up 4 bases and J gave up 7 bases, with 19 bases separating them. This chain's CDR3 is CASSSQRGDQGGELFF. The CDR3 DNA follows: TGTGCCAGCAGCTCACAAAGGGGAGACCAGGGCGGGGAGCTGTTTTTT.

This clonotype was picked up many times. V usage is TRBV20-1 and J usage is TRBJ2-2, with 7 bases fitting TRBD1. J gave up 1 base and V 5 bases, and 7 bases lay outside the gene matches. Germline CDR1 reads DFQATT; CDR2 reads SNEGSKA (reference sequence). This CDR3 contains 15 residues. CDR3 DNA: TGCAGTGCTGGGGCCGGGACAGTGAACACCGGGGAGCTGTTTTTT. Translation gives CSAGAGTVNTGELFF.

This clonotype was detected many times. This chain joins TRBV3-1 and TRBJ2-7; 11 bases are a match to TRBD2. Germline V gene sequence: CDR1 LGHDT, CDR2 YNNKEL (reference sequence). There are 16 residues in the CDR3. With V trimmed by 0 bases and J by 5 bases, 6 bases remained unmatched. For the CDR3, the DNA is TGTGCCAGCAGCCAAGATTTTACTAGCGGGAGTAACGAGCAGTACTTC. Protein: CASSQDFTSGSNEQYF.

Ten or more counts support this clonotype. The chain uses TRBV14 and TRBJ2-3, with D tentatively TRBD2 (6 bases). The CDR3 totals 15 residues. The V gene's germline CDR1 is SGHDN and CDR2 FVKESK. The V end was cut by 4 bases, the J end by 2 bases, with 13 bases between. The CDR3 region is CASSRFSGTTDTQYF. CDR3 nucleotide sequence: TGTGCCAGCAGCCGCTTTAGCGGAACCACAGATACGCAGTATTTT.

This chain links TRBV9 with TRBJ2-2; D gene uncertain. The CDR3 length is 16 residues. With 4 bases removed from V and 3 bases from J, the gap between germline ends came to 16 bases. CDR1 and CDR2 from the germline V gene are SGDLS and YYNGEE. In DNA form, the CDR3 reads TGTGCCAGCAGCAGCGTACAGAGCGCTTACACCGGGGAGCTGTTTTTT. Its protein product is CASSSVQSAYTGELFF.

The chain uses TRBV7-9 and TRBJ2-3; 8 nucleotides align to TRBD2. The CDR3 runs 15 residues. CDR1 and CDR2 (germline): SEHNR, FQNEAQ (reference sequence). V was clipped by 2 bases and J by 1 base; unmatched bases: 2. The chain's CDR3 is CASSLTAGGTDTQYF. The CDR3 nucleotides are TGTGCCAGCAGCTTAACAGCGGGGGGCACAGATACGCAGTATTTT.

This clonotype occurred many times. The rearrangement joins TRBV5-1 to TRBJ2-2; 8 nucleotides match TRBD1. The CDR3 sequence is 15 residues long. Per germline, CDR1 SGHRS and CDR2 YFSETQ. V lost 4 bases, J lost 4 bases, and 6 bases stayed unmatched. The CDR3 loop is CASSRQGSGTGELFF. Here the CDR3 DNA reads TGCGCCAGCAGCCGACAGGGGAGTGGCACCGGGGAGCTGTTTTTT.

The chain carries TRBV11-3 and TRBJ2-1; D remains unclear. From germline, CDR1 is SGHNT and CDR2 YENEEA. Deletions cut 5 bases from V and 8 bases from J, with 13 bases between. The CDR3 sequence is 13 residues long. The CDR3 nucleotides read TGTGCCAGCAGCCGTGGGGTTAAGGATGAGCAGTTCTTC. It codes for CASSRGVKDEQFF.

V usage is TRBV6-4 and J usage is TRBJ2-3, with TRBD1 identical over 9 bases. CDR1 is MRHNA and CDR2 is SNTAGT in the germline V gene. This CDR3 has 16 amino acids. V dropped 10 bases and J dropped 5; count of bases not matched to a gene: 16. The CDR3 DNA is TGTGCCACCGCGCCGCTAGGGACAGGGCGACGAGATACGCAGTATTTT. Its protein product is CATAPLGTGRRDTQYF.

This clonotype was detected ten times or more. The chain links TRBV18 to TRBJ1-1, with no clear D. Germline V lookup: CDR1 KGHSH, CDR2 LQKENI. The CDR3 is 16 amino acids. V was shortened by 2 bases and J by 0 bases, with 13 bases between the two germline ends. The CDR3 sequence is CASSPWAGGMNTEAFF. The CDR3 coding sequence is TGTGCCAGCTCACCATGGGCAGGCGGAATGAACACTGAAGCTTTCTTT.

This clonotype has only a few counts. CDR3 nucleotides: TGCAGCGTGGGGTCTTTTGACGAGCAGTACTTC. Amino acids: CSVGSFDEQYF. The chain employs TRBV29-1 and TRBJ2-7, with no clear D. Germline V gene data show CDR1 as SQVTM and CDR2 as ANQGSEA. With 6 bases removed from V and 5 bases from J, the gap between germline ends came to 11 bases. The length of the CDR3 is 11 residues.

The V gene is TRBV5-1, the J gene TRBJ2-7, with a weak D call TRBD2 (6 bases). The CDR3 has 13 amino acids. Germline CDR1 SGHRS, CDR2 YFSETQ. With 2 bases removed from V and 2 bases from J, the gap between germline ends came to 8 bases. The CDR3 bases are TGCGCCAGCAGCTTAGGCGGGACCTACGAGCAGTACTTC. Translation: CASSLGGTYEQYF.

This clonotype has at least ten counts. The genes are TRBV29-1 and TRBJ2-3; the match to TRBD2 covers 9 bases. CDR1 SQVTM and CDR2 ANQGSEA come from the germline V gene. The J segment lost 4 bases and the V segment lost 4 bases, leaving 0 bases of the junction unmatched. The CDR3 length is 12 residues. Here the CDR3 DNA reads TGCAGCGTTGGACTAGCGGCAGATACGCAGTATTTT. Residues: CSVGLAADTQYF.

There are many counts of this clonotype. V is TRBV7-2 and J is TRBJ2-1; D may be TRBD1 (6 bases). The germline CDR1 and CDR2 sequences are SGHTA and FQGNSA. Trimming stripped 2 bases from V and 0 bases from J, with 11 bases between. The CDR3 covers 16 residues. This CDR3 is CASSLSRGYSYNEQFF. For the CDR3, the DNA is TGTGCCAGCAGCTTATCTAGGGGGTACTCCTACAATGAGCAGTTCTTC.

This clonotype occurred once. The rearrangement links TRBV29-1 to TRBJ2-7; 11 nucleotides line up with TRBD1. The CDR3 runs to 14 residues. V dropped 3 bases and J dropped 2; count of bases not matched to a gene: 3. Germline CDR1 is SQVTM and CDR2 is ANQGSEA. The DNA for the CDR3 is TGCAGCGTTGACGCGGGACAGGGGGCCTACGAGCAGTACTTC. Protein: CSVDAGQGAYEQYF.

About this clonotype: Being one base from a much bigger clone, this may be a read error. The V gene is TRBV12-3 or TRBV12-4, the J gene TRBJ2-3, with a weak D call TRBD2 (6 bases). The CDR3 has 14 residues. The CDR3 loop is CASSVGGSTDTRYF. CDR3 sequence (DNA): TGTGCCAGCAGTGTGGGGGGAAGCACAGATACGCGGTATTTT.

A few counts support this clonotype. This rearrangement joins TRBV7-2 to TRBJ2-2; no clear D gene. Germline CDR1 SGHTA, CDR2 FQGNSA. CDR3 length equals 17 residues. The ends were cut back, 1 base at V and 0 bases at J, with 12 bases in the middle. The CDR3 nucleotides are TGTGCCAGCAGCTTAGGGATAGGTGGTTCGAACACCGGGGAGCTGTTTTTT. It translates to CASSLGIGGSNTGELFF.

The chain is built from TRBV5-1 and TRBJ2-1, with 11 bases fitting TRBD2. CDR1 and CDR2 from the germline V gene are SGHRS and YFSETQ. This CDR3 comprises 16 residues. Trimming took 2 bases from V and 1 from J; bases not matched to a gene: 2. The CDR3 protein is CASSFRLAGSYNEQFF. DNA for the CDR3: TGCGCCAGCAGCTTCAGACTAGCGGGGTCCTACAATGAGCAGTTCTTC.

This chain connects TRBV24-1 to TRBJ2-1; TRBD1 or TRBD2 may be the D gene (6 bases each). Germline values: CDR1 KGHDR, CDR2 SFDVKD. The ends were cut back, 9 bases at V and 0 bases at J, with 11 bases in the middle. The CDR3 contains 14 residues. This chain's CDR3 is CATQEGGSYNEQFF. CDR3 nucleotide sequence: TGTGCCACCCAAGAGGGGGGCTCCTACAATGAGCAGTTCTTC.